A selection of T cell receptor beta chains follows, all from one sample in a study of cytomegalovirus exposure and HLA in healthy donors. Assay: immunoSEQ multiplex PCR; the TCRdb copy retains only in-frame clones and omits some. Here the sample spans around 100,000 clones, 65% to 85% being singletons. Sample: PBMCs. These receptors all come from a woman aged 55-69 years in good health and CMV-seropositive. Both conserved end residues are part of each CDR3. Each record gives: J gene, V gene, D gene, clone size, CDR3 DNA, CDR3 protein. D genes are given only for firm matches. For some rows the clone size is stated as once, few or many, or as a class when expanded; others skip it.

J gene: TRBJ2-1; V gene: TRBV11-2; D gene: .; clone size: few; CDR3 DNA: TGTGCCAGCAGCTTAGATCTGTCGGGGGAGCAGTTCTTC; CDR3 protein: CASSLDLSGEQFF
J gene: TRBJ1-1; V gene: TRBV6-1; D gene: TRBD1; clone size: few; CDR3 DNA: TGTGCCAGCAGTCGCCCGGGACAGGGGACTGAAGCTTTCTTT; CDR3 protein: CASSRPGQGTEAFF
J gene: TRBJ2-1; V gene: TRBV15; D gene: .; clone size: .; CDR3 DNA: TGTGCCACCAGCCCAGAGGGGACTCAAGCCTACAATGAGCAGTTCTTC; CDR3 protein: CATSPEGTQAYNEQFF
J gene: TRBJ2-7; V gene: TRBV18; D gene: TRBD1; clone size: .; CDR3 DNA: TGTGCCAGCTCACCCGGGACAGGGGGGCTACAAGGGGGGGTATCGCTTCTTGGGCAGTACTTC; CDR3 protein: CASSPGTGGLQGGVSLLGQYF
J gene: TRBJ2-7; V gene: TRBV27; D gene: TRBD2; clone size: .; CDR3 DNA: TGTGCCAGCAGCCCAGCGACTAGCGGGGCGTCCTTGCGCGAGCAGTACTTC; CDR3 protein: CASSPATSGASLREQYF
J gene: TRBJ2-1; V gene: TRBV7-9; D gene: TRBD2; clone size: .; CDR3 DNA: TGTTCCAGCAGCTTAGCATCGGGGGGTGAGCAGTTCTTC; CDR3 protein: CSSSLASGGEQFF
J gene: TRBJ2-1; V gene: TRBV5-6; D gene: .; clone size: .; CDR3 DNA: TGTGCCAGCAGCCTTATGAACAGGGTCCATGAGCAGTTCTTC; CDR3 protein: CASSLMNRVHEQFF
J gene: TRBJ2-7; V gene: TRBV6-4; D gene: .; clone size: few; CDR3 DNA: TGTGCCAGCAGTGACTCAAAAGCCCTGGGGGCGGAATTTTACGAGCAGTACTTC; CDR3 protein: CASSDSKALGAEFYEQYF
J gene: TRBJ1-3; V gene: TRBV5-6; D gene: .; clone size: few; CDR3 DNA: TGTGCCAGCAGCTTTTCCGGGGCTGGAAACACCATATATTTT; CDR3 protein: CASSFSGAGNTIYF
J gene: TRBJ1-5; V gene: TRBV19; D gene: TRBD1; clone size: .; CDR3 DNA: TGTGCCAGTAGTAGGGGACAGTCCCCCAATCAGCCCCAGCATTTT; CDR3 protein: CASSRGQSPNQPQHF
J gene: TRBJ2-5; V gene: TRBV7-2; D gene: TRBD1; clone size: once; CDR3 DNA: TGTGCCAGCAGCCCCCGGGACAGGGGGTCTCGAGAGACCCAGTACTTC; CDR3 protein: CASSPRDRGSRETQYF
J gene: TRBJ1-5; V gene: TRBV4-1; D gene: .; clone size: .; CDR3 DNA: TGCGCCAGCAGCCAAGAGAGGCAAAATCAGCCCCAGCATTTT; CDR3 protein: CASSQERQNQPQHF
J gene: TRBJ1-4; V gene: TRBV2; D gene: .; clone size: .; CDR3 DNA: TGTGCCAGCAGCTGGACAGAGGAAAATGAAAAACTGTTTTTT; CDR3 protein: CASSWTEENEKLFF
J gene: TRBJ2-1; V gene: TRBV11-2; D gene: .; clone size: .; CDR3 DNA: TGTGCCAGCAGCATAGGCCCTCGGTCCTACAATGAGCAGTTCTTC; CDR3 protein: CASSIGPRSYNEQFF
J gene: TRBJ2-2; V gene: TRBV7-9; D gene: .; clone size: .; CDR3 DNA: TGTGCCTTGTGGGGGCGCACCGGGGAGCTGTTTTTT; CDR3 protein: CALWGRTGELFF
J gene: TRBJ2-1; V gene: TRBV4-1; D gene: .; clone size: .; CDR3 DNA: TGCGCCAGCAGCCAAGATCGGTTAGCGGACAATGAGCAGTTCTTC; CDR3 protein: CASSQDRLADNEQFF
J gene: TRBJ2-7; V gene: TRBV28; D gene: TRBD2; clone size: .; CDR3 DNA: TGTGCCAGCAGTTTACCCGGGACTAGGAACGAGCAGTACTTC; CDR3 protein: CASSLPGTRNEQYF
J gene: TRBJ2-5; V gene: TRBV20-1; D gene: .; clone size: few; CDR3 DNA: TGCAGTGCTAGAGACCTAGAGACCCAGTACTTC; CDR3 protein: CSARDLETQYF
J gene: TRBJ2-1; V gene: TRBV11-2; D gene: TRBD2; clone size: once; CDR3 DNA: TGTGCCAGCAGAGCGGGATGGAGAACCTCCTCCTACAATGAGCAGTTCTTC; CDR3 protein: CASRAGWRTSSYNEQFF
J gene: TRBJ1-2; V gene: TRBV5-1; D gene: TRBD1; clone size: .; CDR3 DNA: TGCGCCAGCAGCGAAACGACAGGGGGCTATGGCTACATCTTC; CDR3 protein: CASSETTGGYGYIF
J gene: TRBJ1-2; V gene: TRBV5-5; D gene: .; clone size: .; CDR3 DNA: TGTGCCAGCAGCTTGGTGGCGGATTACTATGGCTACACCTTC; CDR3 protein: CASSLVADYYGYTF
J gene: TRBJ2-2; V gene: TRBV28; D gene: TRBD2; clone size: .; CDR3 DNA: TGTGCCAGCAGGTTAGCGGGAACTAACACCGGGGAGCTGTTTTTT; CDR3 protein: CASRLAGTNTGELFF
J gene: TRBJ2-1; V gene: TRBV15; D gene: .; clone size: .; CDR3 DNA: TGTGCCACCAGCAGAGATCGGGGAGATTGGAATGAGCAGTTCTTC; CDR3 protein: CATSRDRGDWNEQFF